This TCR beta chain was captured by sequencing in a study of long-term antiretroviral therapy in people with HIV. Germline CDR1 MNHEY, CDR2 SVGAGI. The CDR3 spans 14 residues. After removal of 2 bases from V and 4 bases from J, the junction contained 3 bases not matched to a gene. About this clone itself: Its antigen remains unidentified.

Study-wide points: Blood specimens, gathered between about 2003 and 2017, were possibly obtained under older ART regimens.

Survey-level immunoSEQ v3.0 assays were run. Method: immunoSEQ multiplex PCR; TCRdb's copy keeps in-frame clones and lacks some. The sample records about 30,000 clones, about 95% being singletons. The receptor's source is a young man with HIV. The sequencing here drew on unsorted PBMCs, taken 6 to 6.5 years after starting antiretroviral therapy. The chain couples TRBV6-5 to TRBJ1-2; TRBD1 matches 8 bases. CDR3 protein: CASSYTGGRYGYTF. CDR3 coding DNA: TGTGCCAGCAGTTACACAGGGGGACGCTATGGCTACACCTTC.